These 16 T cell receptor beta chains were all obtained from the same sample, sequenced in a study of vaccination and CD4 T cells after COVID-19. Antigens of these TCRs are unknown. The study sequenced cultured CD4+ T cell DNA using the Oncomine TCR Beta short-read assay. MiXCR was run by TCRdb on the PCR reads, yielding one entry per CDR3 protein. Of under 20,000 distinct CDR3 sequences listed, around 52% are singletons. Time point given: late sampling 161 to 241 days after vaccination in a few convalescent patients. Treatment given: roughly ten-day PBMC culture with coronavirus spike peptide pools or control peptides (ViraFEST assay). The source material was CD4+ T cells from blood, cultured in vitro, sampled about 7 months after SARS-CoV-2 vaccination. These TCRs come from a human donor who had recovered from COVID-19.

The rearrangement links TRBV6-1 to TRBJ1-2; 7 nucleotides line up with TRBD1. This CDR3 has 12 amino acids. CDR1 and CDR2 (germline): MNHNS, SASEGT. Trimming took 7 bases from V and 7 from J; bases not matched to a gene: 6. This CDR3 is CASKETGTGYTF. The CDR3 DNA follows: TGTGCCAGCAAGGAGACAGGGACTGGCTACACCTTC.

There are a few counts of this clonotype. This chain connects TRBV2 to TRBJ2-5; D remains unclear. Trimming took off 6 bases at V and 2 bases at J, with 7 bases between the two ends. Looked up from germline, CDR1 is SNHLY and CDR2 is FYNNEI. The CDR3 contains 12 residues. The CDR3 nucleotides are TGTGCCAGCAGCCTCCTACAAGAGACCCAGTACTTC. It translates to CASSLLQETQYF.

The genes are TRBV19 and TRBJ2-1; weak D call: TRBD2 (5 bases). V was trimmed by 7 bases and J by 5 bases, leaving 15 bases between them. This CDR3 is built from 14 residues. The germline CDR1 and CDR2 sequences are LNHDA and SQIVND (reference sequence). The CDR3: CASKVASWNNEQFF. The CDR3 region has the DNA TGTGCCAGTAAGGTGGCTAGCTGGAACAATGAGCAGTTCTTC.

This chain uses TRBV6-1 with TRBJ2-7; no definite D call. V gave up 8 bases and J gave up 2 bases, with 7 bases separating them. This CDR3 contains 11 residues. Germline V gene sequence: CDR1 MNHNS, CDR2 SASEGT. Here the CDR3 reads CASGLPYEQYF. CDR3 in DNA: TGTGCCAGCGGGTTACCCTACGAGCAGTACTTC.

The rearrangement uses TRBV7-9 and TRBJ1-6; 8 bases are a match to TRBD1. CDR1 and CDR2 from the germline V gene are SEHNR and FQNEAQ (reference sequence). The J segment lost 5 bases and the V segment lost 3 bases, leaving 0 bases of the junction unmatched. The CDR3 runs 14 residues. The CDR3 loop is CASSLTGDNSPLHF. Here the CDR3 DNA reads TGTGCCAGCAGCTTGACAGGGGATAATTCACCCCTCCACTTT.

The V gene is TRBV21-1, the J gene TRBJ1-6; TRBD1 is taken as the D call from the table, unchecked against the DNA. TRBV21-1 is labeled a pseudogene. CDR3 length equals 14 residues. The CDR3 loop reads CANFRPRRGSPLHF. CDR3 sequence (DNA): TGTGCCAACTTTCGGCCCCGGCGGGGATCACCCCTCCACTTT.

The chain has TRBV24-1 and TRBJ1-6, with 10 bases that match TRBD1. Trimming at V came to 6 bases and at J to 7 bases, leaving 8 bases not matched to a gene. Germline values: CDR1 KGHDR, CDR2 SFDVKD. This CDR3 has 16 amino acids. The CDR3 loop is CATSPGQGSENSPLHF. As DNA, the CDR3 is TGTGCCACCAGTCCGGGACAGGGGTCTGAAAATTCACCCCTCCACTTT.

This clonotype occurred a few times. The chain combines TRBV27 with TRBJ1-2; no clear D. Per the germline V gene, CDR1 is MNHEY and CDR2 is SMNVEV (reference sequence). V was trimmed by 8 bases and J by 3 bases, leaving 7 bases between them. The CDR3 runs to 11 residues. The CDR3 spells CASERYYGYTF. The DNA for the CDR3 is TGTGCCAGCGAGAGATACTATGGCTACACCTTC.

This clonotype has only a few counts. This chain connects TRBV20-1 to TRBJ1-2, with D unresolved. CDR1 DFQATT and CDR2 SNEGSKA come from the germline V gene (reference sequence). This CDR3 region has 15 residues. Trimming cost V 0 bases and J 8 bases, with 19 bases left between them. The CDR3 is CSARDVERGREGYTF. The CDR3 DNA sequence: TGCAGTGCTAGAGATGTGGAGCGCGGGAGGGAGGGCTACACCTTC.

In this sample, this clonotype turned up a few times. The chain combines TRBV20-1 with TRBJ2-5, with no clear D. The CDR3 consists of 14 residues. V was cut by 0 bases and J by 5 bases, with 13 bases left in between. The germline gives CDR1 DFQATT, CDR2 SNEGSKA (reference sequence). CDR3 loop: CSARDFKGGETQYF. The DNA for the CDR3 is TGCAGTGCTAGAGATTTCAAGGGTGGGGAGACCCAGTACTTC.

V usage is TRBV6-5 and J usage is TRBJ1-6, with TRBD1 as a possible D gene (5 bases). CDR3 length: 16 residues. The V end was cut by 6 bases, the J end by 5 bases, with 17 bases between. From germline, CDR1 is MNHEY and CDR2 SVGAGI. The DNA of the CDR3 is TGTGCCAGCAGCCCCTTCCTACAGGCGGATAATTCACCCCTCCACTTT. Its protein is CASSPFLQADNSPLHF.

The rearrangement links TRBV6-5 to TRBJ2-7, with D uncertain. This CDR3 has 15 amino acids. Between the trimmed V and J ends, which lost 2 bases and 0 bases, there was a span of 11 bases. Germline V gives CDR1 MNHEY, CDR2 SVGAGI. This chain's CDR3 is CASSYPARHSYEQYF. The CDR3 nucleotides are TGTGCCAGCAGTTACCCGGCCCGACACTCCTACGAGCAGTACTTC.

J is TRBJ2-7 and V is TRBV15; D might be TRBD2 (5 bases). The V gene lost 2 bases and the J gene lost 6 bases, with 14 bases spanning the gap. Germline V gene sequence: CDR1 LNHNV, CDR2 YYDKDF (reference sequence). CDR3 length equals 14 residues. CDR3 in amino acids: CATSRLGEGAEQYF. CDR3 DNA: TGTGCCACCAGCAGACTAGGCGAGGGTGCCGAGCAGTACTTC. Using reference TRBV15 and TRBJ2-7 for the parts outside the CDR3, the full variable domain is DAMVIQNPRYQVTQFGKPVTLSCSQTLNHNVMYWYQQKSSQAPKLLFHYYDKDFNNEADTPDNFQSRRPNTSFCFLDIRSPGLGDTAMYLCATSRLGEGAEQYFGPGTRLTVT.

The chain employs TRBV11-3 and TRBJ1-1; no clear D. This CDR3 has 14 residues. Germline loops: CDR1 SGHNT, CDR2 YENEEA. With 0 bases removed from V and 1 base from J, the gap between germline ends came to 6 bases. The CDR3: CASSLEGQNTEAFF. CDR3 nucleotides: TGTGCCAGCAGCTTAGAGGGTCAGAACACTGAAGCTTTCTTT.

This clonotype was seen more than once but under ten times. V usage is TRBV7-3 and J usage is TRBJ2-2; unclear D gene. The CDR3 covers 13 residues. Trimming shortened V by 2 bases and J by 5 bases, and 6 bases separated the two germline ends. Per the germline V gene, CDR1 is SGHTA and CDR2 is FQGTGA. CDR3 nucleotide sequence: TGTGCCAGCAGCTTATTCGGGACCGGGGAGCTGTTTTTT. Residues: CASSLFGTGELFF.

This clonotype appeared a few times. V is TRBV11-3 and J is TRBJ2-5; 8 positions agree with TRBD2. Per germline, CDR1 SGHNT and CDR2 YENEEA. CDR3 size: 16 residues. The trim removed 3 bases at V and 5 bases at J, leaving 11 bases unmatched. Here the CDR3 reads CASSFWAGGIDETQYF. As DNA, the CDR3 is TGTGCCAGCAGCTTTTGGGCGGGAGGAATTGATGAGACCCAGTACTTC.